Detailed here is one TCR beta chain. Its specificity is unknown. A single record per CDR3 protein comes from TCRdb applying MiXCR to the reads. The data contain approximately 1,000,000 distinct CDR3 sequences, around 30% of them singletons. This record belongs to a study of T cell repertoires in cytomegalovirus infection. Germline lookup yields CDR1 MNHEY and CDR2 SMNVEV (reference sequence). V lost 5 bases to trimming and J lost 0 bases, with 8 bases between them. The CDR3 is 15 residues long. Whole-study results and caveats: HLA-C-restricted CMV-specific TCR beta clonotypes were dominant in the ex vivo response.

The J gene is TRBJ1-6, the V gene TRBV27; D remains unclear. The sequence derives from a human donor in good health (CMV status not recorded). Some clones in this sample may be carry-over from other donors' samples. The material sequenced was cultured CD8+ T cells from PBMCs, taken from culture after CMV antigen stimulation. For the CDR3, the DNA is TGTGCCAGCAGTACTTTGAGCTCCTATAATTCACCCCTCCACTTT. It encodes CASSTLSSYNSPLHF.